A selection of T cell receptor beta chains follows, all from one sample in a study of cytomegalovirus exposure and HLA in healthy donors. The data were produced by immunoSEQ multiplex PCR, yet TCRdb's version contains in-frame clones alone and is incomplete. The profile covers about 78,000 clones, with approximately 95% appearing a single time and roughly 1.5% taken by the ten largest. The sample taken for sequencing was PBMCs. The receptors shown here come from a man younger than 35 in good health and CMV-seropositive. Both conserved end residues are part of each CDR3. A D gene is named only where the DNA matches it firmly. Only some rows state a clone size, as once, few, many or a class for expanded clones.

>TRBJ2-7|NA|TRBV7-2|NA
TGTGCCAGCAGCTCTCAGGCTCCGGACGAGCAGTACTTC
CASSSQAPDEQYF
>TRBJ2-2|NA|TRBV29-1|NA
TGCAGCGCTCAGACAGGGGAGGGGGACACCGGGGAGCTGTTTTTT
CSAQTGEGDTGELFF
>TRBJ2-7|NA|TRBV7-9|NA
TGTGCCAGCAGCCCCACAGGGCCACGGGAGCAGTACTTC
CASSPTGPREQYF
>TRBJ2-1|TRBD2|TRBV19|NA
TGTGCCAGTAGTATGGGGGGGGTCTACAATGAGCAGTTCTTC
CASSMGGVYNEQFF
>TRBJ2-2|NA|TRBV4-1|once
TGCGCCAGCAGCCGGTGGTCCGGGGACACCGGGGAGCTGTTTTTT
CASSRWSGDTGELFF
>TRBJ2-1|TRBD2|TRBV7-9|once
TGTGCCAGCAGCTTAGCGGGAGGGCCGTACAATGAGCAGTTCTTC
CASSLAGGPYNEQFF
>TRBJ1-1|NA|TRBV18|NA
TGTGCCAGCTCACCCTCACACGGGGACACTGAAGCTTTCTTT
CASSPSHGDTEAFF
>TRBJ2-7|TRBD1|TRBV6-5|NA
TGTGCCAGCAGTTACTACGGGACAGATCCCTACGAGCAGTACTTC
CASSYYGTDPYEQYF
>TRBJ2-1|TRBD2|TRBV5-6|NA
TGTGCCAGCAGCTTCGGGACTAGCGAGTTGTCGCAGTTCTTC
CASSFGTSELSQFF
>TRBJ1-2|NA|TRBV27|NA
TGTGCCAGCAGTGACCAGGGAAGCTATGGCTACACCTTC
CASSDQGSYGYTF
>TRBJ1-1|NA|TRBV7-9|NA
TGTGCCAGCAGCTACCACAGGGACATGGGCACTGAAGCTTTCTTT
CASSYHRDMGTEAFF
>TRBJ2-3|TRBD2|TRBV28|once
TGTGCCAGCAGTTTAATTAGAGCGGGGGGTTCAGATACGCAGTATTTT
CASSLIRAGGSDTQYF
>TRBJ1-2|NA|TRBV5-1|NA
TGCGCCAGCAGCTTGGATAGTAATGGCTACACCTTC
CASSLDSNGYTF
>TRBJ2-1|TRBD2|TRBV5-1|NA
TGCGCCAGCGGTTACCTACTTGGAGCGGGAGGGCCTATGTATGAGCAGTTCTTC
CASGYLLGAGGPMYEQFF
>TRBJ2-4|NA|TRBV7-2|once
TGTGCCAGCAGCCGACAGGGCGGGATTTCCAAAAACATTCAGTACTTC
CASSRQGGISKNIQYF
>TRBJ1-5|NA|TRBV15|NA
TGTGCCACCAGCAGAGATTTGGGGACGGGAGATCGCAATCAGCCCCAGCATTTT
CATSRDLGTGDRNQPQHF
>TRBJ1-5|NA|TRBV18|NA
TGTGCCAGCTCACCACGGCAGGGGATAGAGCCCCAGCATTTT
CASSPRQGIEPQHF
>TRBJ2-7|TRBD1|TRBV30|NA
TGTGCCTGGAGGGCCGGGACAGGGGGGCCCTACGAGCAGTACTTC
CAWRAGTGGPYEQYF
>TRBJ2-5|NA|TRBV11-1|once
TGTGCCAGCAGCTTACCAGGGGCAGGAGAGACCCAGTACTTC
CASSLPGAGETQYF
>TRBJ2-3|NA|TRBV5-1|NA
TGCGCCAGCAGCCCCCCGAAGGCTAGCGGCACAGATACGCAGTATTTT
CASSPPKASGTDTQYF
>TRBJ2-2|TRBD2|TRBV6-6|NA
TGTGCCAGCAGTTCGGGAGGACCGCGAACCGGGGAGCTGTTTTTT
CASSSGGPRTGELFF
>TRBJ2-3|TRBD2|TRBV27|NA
TGTGCCAGCAGTTTAGTTCCCTCGCGGGAGTACGGAGATACGCAGTATTTT
CASSLVPSREYGDTQYF
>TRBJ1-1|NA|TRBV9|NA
TGTGCCAGCAGCGTAGCTATGAACACTGAAGCTTTCTTT
CASSVAMNTEAFF
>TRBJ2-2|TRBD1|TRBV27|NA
TGTGCCAGTCCCCATCCCCGAAGGGGGCACGGCGGGGAGCTGTTTTTT
CASPHPRRGHGGELFF
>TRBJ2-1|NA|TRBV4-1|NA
TGCGCCAGCAGCCAAGATCGTACCCCAATTCCGGATGAGCAGTTCTTC
CASSQDRTPIPDEQFF
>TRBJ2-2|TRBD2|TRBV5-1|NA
TGCGCCAGCAGCTTACTAGCGGGAGGGGCCGGGGAGCTGTTTTTT
CASSLLAGGAGELFF
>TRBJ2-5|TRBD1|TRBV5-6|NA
TGTGCCAGCAGCAACCTGACAGGGTACCAAGAGACCCAGTACTTC
CASSNLTGYQETQYF
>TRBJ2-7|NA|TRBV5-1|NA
TGCGCCAGCAGCCACGACAGGACCTACGAGCAGTACTTC
CASSHDRTYEQYF
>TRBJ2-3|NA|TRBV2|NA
TGTGCCAGCCAACGTAATGTGCGGCCCACAGATACGCAGTATTTT
CASQRNVRPTDTQYF
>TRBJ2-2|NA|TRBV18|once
TGTGCCAGCTCACCGGAAAGGGAGAGAGCCGGGGAGCTGTTTTTT
CASSPERERAGELFF
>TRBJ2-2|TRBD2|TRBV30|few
TGTGCCTGGAGTCGACTAGCTAACACCGGGGAGCTGTTTTTT
CAWSRLANTGELFF
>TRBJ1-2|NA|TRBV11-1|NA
TGTGCCGGCAGGGGAGAGGATGGCTACACCTTC
CAGRGEDGYTF
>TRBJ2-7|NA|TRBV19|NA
TGTGCCAGCTCACACTGGGGCAGCTACGAGCAGTACTTC
CASSHWGSYEQYF
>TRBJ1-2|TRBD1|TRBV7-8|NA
TGTGCCAGCAGCCGGACCCGACAGGGAGGAGAATATGGCTACACCTTC
CASSRTRQGGEYGYTF
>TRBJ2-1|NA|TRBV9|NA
TGTGCCAGCAGCGTAGAGGGGTACAATGAGCAGTTCTTC
CASSVEGYNEQFF
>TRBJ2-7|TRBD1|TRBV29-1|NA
TGCAGCGTTCGGACAGGGGGTGAAGAGCAGTACTTC
CSVRTGGEEQYF
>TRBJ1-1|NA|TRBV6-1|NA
TGTGCCAGCAGTGAAGTGTCAGGATCCCGAAACACTGAAGCTTTCTTT
CASSEVSGSRNTEAFF
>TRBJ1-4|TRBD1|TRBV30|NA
TGTGCCTGGAGTCTACAGGGGCGACCTGAAAAACTGTTTTTT
CAWSLQGRPEKLFF
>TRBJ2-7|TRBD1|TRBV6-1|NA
TGTGCCAGTGGACAGGCGGTAGCTACCGAGCAGTACTTC
CASGQAVATEQYF
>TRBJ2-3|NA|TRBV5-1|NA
TGCGCCAGCAGCTCCCAGGGTACAGATACGCAGTATTTT
CASSSQGTDTQYF
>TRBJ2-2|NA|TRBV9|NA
TGTGCCAGCAGCGTAGCTTCCACCGGGGAGCTGTTTTTT
CASSVASTGELFF
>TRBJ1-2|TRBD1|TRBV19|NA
TGTGCCAGTAGTCCCCCCAAGACAGGGGGCTATGCTAACTATGGCTACACCTTC
CASSPPKTGGYANYGYTF
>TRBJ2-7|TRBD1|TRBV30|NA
TGTGCCTGGAGCCTGAGCAGGGGGCCCTACGAGCAGTACTTC
CAWSLSRGPYEQYF
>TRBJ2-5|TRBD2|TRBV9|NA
TGTGCCAGCAGCGTAGGCCTAGCGGGAGGAGAAGAGACCCAGTACTTC
CASSVGLAGGEETQYF
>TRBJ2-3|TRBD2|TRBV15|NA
TGTGCCACCAGCAGAGATCGGGCGGGAGGTCACACAGATACGCAGTATTTT
CATSRDRAGGHTDTQYF
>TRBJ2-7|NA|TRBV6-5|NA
TGTGCCAGCAGTAGCCAACCCTCGACGGAGGGGACTTTC
CASSSQPSTEGTF